These 15 T cell receptor beta chains were sequenced from one sample in a study of blood T cell repertoires in COVID-19. The assay was immunoSEQ multiplex PCR, and TCRdb's table has in-frame clones only and misses some. The sample has about 40,000 clones; around 90% are singletons. Material for sequencing was peripheral blood. These receptors all come from a woman between 65 and 79 years old with acute or convalescent COVID-19.

This chain links TRBV6-2 or TRBV6-3 with TRBJ2-7; maybe TRBD1 (6 bases). The ends were cut back, 6 bases at V and 6 bases at J, with 18 bases in the middle. This CDR3 comprises 14 residues. CDR1 is MNHEY and CDR2 is SVGEGT in the germline V gene. The CDR3 DNA reads as TGTGCCAGCAGCCCACCCGGGACACTTCCCGAGCAGTACGTC. Amino acids: CASSPPGTLPEQYV.

This sequence joins TRBV21-1 and TRBJ2-1; the table's D call, TRBD1, was not checked against the DNA. TRBV21-1 is tagged as a pseudogene. The CDR3 totals 15 residues. Here the CDR3 reads CASSLQGKSYNEQFF. The CDR3 region has the DNA TGTGCCAGCAGCCTACAGGGGAAGTCCTACAATGAGCAGTTCTTC.

This clone has just one count. This chain joins TRBV7-6 and TRBJ2-3; 9 nucleotides align to TRBD2. Germline trimming cut 1 base from V and 2 bases from J; bases unmatched to any gene: 7. This CDR3 comprises 17 residues. The germline gives CDR1 SGHVS, CDR2 FNYEAQ. The CDR3, as DNA: TGTGCCAGCAGCTTAGAGGGACTAGCCCAATCCACAGATACGCAGTATTTT. Its translation is CASSLEGLAQSTDTQYF.

CDR3 in amino acids: CASSLGQGGLYGYTF. CDR3 DNA sequence: TGTGCCAGCAGCCTAGGACAGGGGGGCCTTTATGGCTACACCTTC. The rearrangement links TRBV28 to TRBJ1-2, with TRBD1 matching 10 bases. After removal of 6 bases from V and 5 bases from J, the junction contained 9 bases not matched to a gene. Per the germline V gene, CDR1 is MDHEN and CDR2 is SYDVKM. The CDR3 contains 15 residues.

The chain links TRBV5-1 to TRBJ1-5, with D possibly matching TRBD1 (5 bases). There are 15 residues in the CDR3. The V gene's germline CDR1 is SGHRS and CDR2 YFSETQ. The ends were cut back, 4 bases at V and 3 bases at J, with 14 bases in the middle. CDR3 in amino acids: CASSPGIFSNQPQHF. CDR3 coding DNA: TGCGCCAGCAGCCCAGGGATTTTTTCCAATCAGCCCCAGCATTTT.

The V call is TRBV10-3, the J call TRBJ1-6; TRBD1 might be the D (5 bases). The germline gives CDR1 ENHRY, CDR2 SYGVKD. This CDR3 region has 14 residues. V was clipped by 7 bases and J by 6 bases, with 13 bases between them. The CDR3 sequence is CAITAGIRNSPLHF. The CDR3 DNA is TGTGCCATCACCGCAGGGATACGTAATTCACCCCTCCACTTT.

The CDR3 region has the DNA TGTGCCAGCAGCCCCCCCCAGGGGGCGCGAGATGGCTACACCTTC. Its protein product is CASSPPQGARDGYTF. This chain uses TRBV7-2 with TRBJ1-2; 8 nucleotides agree with TRBD1. This CDR3 is 15 amino acids long. Germline CDR1 is SGHTA and CDR2 is FQGNSA. V shed 5 bases, J shed 6 bases, and the junction held 11 bases outside the gene matches. The whole variable domain, remainder taken from reference TRBV7-2 and TRBJ1-2, is GAGVSQSPSNKVTEKGKDVELRCDPISGHTALYWYRQSLGQGLEFLIYFQGNSAPDKSGLPSDRFSAERTGGSVSTLTIQRTQQEDSAVYLCASSPPQGARDGYTFGSGTRLTVV.

The chain employs TRBV28 and TRBJ2-7; TRBD1 agrees at 8 bases. Germline assignment: CDR1 MDHEN and CDR2 SYDVKM. CDR3 length: 14 amino acids. V gave up 6 bases and J gave up 0 bases; unmatched junction bases: 4. The CDR3: CASRGTGSSYEQYV. CDR3 in DNA: TGTGCCAGCAGGGGGACAGGAAGCTCCTACGAGCAGTACGTC.

The rearrangement uses TRBV2 and TRBJ1-5; no reliable D call. Trimming took off 4 bases at V and 0 bases at J, with 7 bases between the two ends. The CDR3 is made up of 14 amino acids. Per the germline V gene, CDR1 is SNHLY and CDR2 is FYNNEI. The CDR3 DNA reads as TGTGCCAGCAGTGTCGAGAATAGCAATCAGCCCCAGCATTTT. It codes for CASSVENSNQPQHF.

The V call is TRBV7-5, the J call TRBJ2-7; the tabulated D call, TRBD1, remains unverified against the DNA. TRBV7-5 is given as a pseudogene. The CDR3 is made up of 15 amino acids. The CDR3 DNA reads TGTGCCAGAAGCCAGTGGGGGCTAGGGTTTCAGGAGCAGTACGTC. This gives the protein CARSQWGLGFQEQYV.

The rearrangement joins TRBV9 to TRBJ2-1, with TRBD2 matching 10 bases. J was trimmed by 4 bases and V by 6 bases; bases with no gene match: 7. The germline V gene has CDR1 SGDLS and CDR2 YYNGEE. The CDR3 has 15 residues. The CDR3 nucleotides are TGTGCCAGCACCCGGCTAGCGGGGGATTACAATGAGCAGTTCTTC. Its protein product is CASTRLAGDYNEQFF. Full variable domain (missing parts from reference TRBV9 and TRBJ2-1): DSGVTQTPKHLITATGQRVTLRCSPRSGDLSVYWYQQSLDQGLQFLIQYYNGEERAKGNILERFSAQQFPDLHSELNLSSLELGDSALYFCASTRLAGDYNEQFFGPGTRLTVL.

This sequence joins TRBV12-3 or TRBV12-4 and TRBJ2-7; D is possibly TRBD2 (5 bases). The CDR3 has 13 amino acids. The germline V and J ends were trimmed by 5 bases and 4 bases, with 12 bases remaining between them. Here the CDR3 reads CASSLGEQYEQYV. DNA of the CDR3: TGTGCCAGCAGTCTCGGGGAACAATACGAGCAGTACGTC.

This sequence joins TRBV10-3 and TRBJ2-1; 10 nucleotides agree with TRBD2. Germline V gene lookup returns CDR1 ENHRY and CDR2 SYGVKD. Trimming cost V 5 bases and J 8 bases; bases outside gene matches: 15. The length of the CDR3 is 17 residues. Here the CDR3 DNA reads TGTGCCATCAGTCAAACACAGGGGAGCGGGAGGGGCGATGAGCAGTTCTTC. Translating gives CAISQTQGSGRGDEQFF.

The chain employs TRBV7-6 and TRBJ2-7; 11 nucleotides agree with TRBD2. The CDR3 is 15 residues long. V lost 5 bases, J lost 3 bases, and 6 bases stayed unmatched. CDR1 is SGHVS, CDR2 FNYEAQ, per germline. For the CDR3, the DNA is TGTGCCAGCAGCCCGGGACTAGCGGAATACTACGAGCAGTACGTC. Protein: CASSPGLAEYYEQYV.

The rearrangement joins TRBV28 to TRBJ2-1, with TRBD2 identical over 8 bases. The CDR3 runs 21 residues. Germline trimming cut 4 bases from V and 1 base from J; bases unmatched to any gene: 21. Looked up from germline, CDR1 is MDHEN and CDR2 is SYDVKM. For the CDR3, the DNA is TGTGCCAGCAGTTCCATACTCCCAGGGCTCCTCGGGGGGGGGTCCTACAATGAGCAGTTCTTC. Translation gives CASSSILPGLLGGGSYNEQFF.